The 23 T cell receptor beta chains given below trace back to one sample, sequenced in a study of blood T cell repertoires in COVID-19. TCRdb keeps only in-frame clones here, not all; method: immunoSEQ multiplex PCR. The sample includes around 77,000 clones, roughly 76% of them seen just once. Source material: peripheral blood. These receptors came from a woman older than 75 with active or convalescent COVID-19.

The V and J genes are TRBV5-6 and TRBJ1-1, with 8 bases lining up with TRBD1. J lost 6 bases, V lost 0 bases, and 10 bases had no gene match. Germline CDR1 SGHDT, CDR2 YYEEEE. This CDR3 region has 16 residues. CDR3: CASSLARTGRLSEAFF. CDR3 nucleotide sequence: TGTGCCAGCAGCTTGGCCCGGACAGGGCGTCTCTCTGAAGCTTTCTTT.

The chain joins TRBV15 to TRBJ1-5; 8 bases are shared with TRBD1. V shed 3 bases and J 6 bases; nucleotides not matched to a gene: 7. There are 15 residues in the CDR3. Germline CDR1 is LNHNV and CDR2 is YYDKDF (reference sequence). DNA for the CDR3: TGTGCCACCAGCAGTCCCGGGACAGGAGGTCAGCCCCAGCATTTT. It yields the protein CATSSPGTGGQPQHF.

The J gene is TRBJ1-2, the V gene TRBV7-2; D ambiguous. The length of the CDR3 is 14 residues. Germline CDR1 and CDR2: SGHTA and FQGNSA. Trimming took off 4 bases at V and 7 bases at J, with 16 bases between the two ends. The CDR3 loop is CASSSPARRGGYTF. The DNA of the CDR3 is TGTGCCAGCAGCTCCCCGGCACGCCGGGGTGGCTACACCTTC.

The V call is TRBV4-3, the J call TRBJ2-7, with TRBD1 matching 9 bases. Germline V gene data show CDR1 as LGHNA and CDR2 as YSLEER. V lost 3 bases to trimming and J lost 5 bases; unmatched junction nucleotides: 8. CDR3 length: 15 amino acids. As DNA, the CDR3 is TGCGCCAGCAGCCAGCAGACAGGGGGGTTGGACGAGCAGTACTTC. Translated: CASSQQTGGLDEQYF.

The V gene is TRBV19, the J gene TRBJ1-2, with D uncertain. Germline CDR1 is LNHDA and CDR2 is SQIVND (reference sequence). The CDR3 spans 12 residues. Trimming pared 6 bases from V and 4 bases from J, leaving 9 bases between. The CDR3 region has the DNA TGTGCCAGTAGGTCGGTCTCCTATGGCTACACCTTC. It encodes CASRSVSYGYTF.

This clone came up many times. The DNA for the CDR3 is TGTGCCAGCAGCTTAGCCAGGGTAGACGAGCAGTACTTC. Translating gives CASSLARVDEQYF. V and J are TRBV7-9 and TRBJ2-7; D is possibly TRBD1 (5 bases). Trimming removed 0 bases from V and 5 bases from J, with 8 bases in between. In germline, CDR1 is SEHNR, CDR2 FQNEAQ (reference sequence). The CDR3 runs 13 residues.

This chain connects TRBV10-3 to TRBJ2-5, with D maybe TRBD2 (5 bases). The germline V gene encodes CDR1 ENHRY and CDR2 SYGVKD. V was pared by 10 bases and J by 1 base, with 25 bases between. The CDR3 extends over 17 amino acids. The CDR3 DNA is TGTGCCACATCCGGAGGAAGCGCAGTAAACACCCAAGAGACCCAGTACTTC. This sequence encodes CATSGGSAVNTQETQYF.

The gene calls are TRBV7-2 and TRBJ1-2; 9 nucleotides match TRBD1. CDR3 size: 15 residues. Per germline, CDR1 SGHTA and CDR2 FQGNSA. V dropped 6 bases and J dropped 4; count of bases not matched to a gene: 9. CDR3 bases: TGTGCCAGCAGGATCCGGGACAGGGTCCCCTATGGCTACACCTTC. Its translation: CASRIRDRVPYGYTF.

The V gene is TRBV5-1, the J gene TRBJ1-2; 7 nucleotides align to TRBD1. CDR1 and CDR2 from the germline V gene are SGHRS and YFSETQ. The CDR3 runs to 13 residues. The ends lost 6 bases at V and 3 bases at J; junction bases unmatched: 5. In DNA, the CDR3 is TGCGCCAGCAACCCAGACAGGGACTATGGCTACACCTTC. Its translation is CASNPDRDYGYTF.

There are many counts of this clone. The J gene is TRBJ2-2, the V gene TRBV6-2 or TRBV6-3; 9 bases fit TRBD2. Germline CDR1 is MNHEY and CDR2 is SVGEGT. This CDR3 has 14 residues. The V gene end was trimmed by 4 bases and the J gene end by 5 bases; junction bases not matched to a gene: 2. The chain's CDR3 is CASSLAGVTGELFF. The DNA of the CDR3 is TGTGCCAGCAGTTTAGCGGGGGTGACCGGGGAGCTGTTTTTT.

The V and J genes are TRBV30 and TRBJ2-5, with a tentative D call TRBD2 (7 bases). CDR1 GTSNPN and CDR2 SVGIG come from the germline V gene (reference sequence). CDR3 length equals 13 residues. V was pared by 5 bases and J by 2 bases, with 12 bases between. CDR3 DNA: TGTGCCTGGGGGGGGGCTGGACAAGAGACCCAGTACTTC. Encoded protein: CAWGGAGQETQYF.

The J gene is TRBJ2-3, the V gene TRBV9, with 10 positions matching TRBD2. There are 17 residues in the CDR3. Germline values: CDR1 SGDLS, CDR2 YYNGEE. Unmatched junction bases numbered 5, after V lost 0 bases and J lost 1 base. The CDR3 sequence is CASSVVGGTSGTDTQYF. Here the CDR3 DNA reads TGTGCCAGCAGCGTAGTGGGGGGGACTAGCGGCACAGATACGCAGTATTTT.

V and J are TRBV15 and TRBJ1-1; D ambiguous. V lost 0 bases, J lost 10 bases, and 12 bases lay in between. CDR3 size: 13 residues. Germline V gene lookup returns CDR1 LNHNV and CDR2 YYDKDF (reference sequence). In nucleotides, the CDR3 is TGTGCCACCAGCAGAGATAGGAGGGAAGGAGCTTTCTTT. Its protein is CATSRDRREGAFF.

The gene calls are TRBV19 and TRBJ1-2; D is uncertain. The CDR3 length is 14 residues. V was trimmed by 5 bases and J by 4 bases, leaving 14 bases between them. Germline V CDR1 and CDR2: LNHDA, SQIVND (reference sequence). This CDR3 reads CASSARRAIYGYTF. The CDR3 DNA sequence: TGTGCCAGTAGTGCGAGGAGGGCCATCTATGGCTACACCTTC. Full variable domain (rest looked up from reference TRBV19 and TRBJ1-2): DGGITQSPKYLFRKEGQNVTLSCEQNLNHDAMYWYRQDPGQGLRLIYYSQIVNDFQKGDIAEGYSVSREKKESFPLTVTSAQKNPTAFYLCASSARRAIYGYTFGSGTRLTVV.

The rearrangement joins TRBV30 to TRBJ1-4; D not resolved. This CDR3 is built from 13 residues. V was cut by 0 bases and J by 8 bases, with 10 bases left in between. Germline lookup yields CDR1 GTSNPN and CDR2 SVGIG (reference sequence). CDR3 sequence (DNA): TGTGCCTGGAGTGTATACATCAACGAAAAACTGTTTTTT. It is translated as CAWSVYINEKLFF.

Only a few counts were recorded for this clone. The chain has TRBV14 and TRBJ2-7, with D possibly being TRBD2 (6 bases). The CDR3 has 16 residues. V lost 5 bases and J 2 bases, leaving 19 bases between the germline ends. Germline CDR1 reads SGHDN; CDR2 reads FVKESK. As DNA, the CDR3 is TGTGCCAGCAGCAAAAGGAGGGTAGCGGAACCCTACGAGCAGTACTTC. It codes for CASSKRRVAEPYEQYF.

The V call is TRBV7-9, the J call TRBJ1-2; no clear D. In germline, CDR1 is SEHNR, CDR2 FQNEAQ (reference sequence). The CDR3 loop spans 11 amino acids. Trimming removed 2 bases from V and 5 bases from J, with 3 bases in between. DNA of the CDR3: TGTGCCAGCAGCTTACAATATGGCTACACCTTC. This sequence encodes CASSLQYGYTF.

V is TRBV6-5 and J is TRBJ2-2, with D perhaps matching TRBD2 (6 bases). Between the trimmed V and J ends, which lost 10 bases and 6 bases, there was a span of 12 bases. Germline V gene lookup returns CDR1 MNHEY and CDR2 SVGAGI. This CDR3 is 12 amino acids long. The CDR3 region has the DNA TGTGCCACGGGAGTGGGAGCCGGGGAGCTGTTTTTT. This sequence encodes CATGVGAGELFF.

The chain recombines TRBV4-3 with TRBJ2-5; no firm D call. The CDR3 has 12 residues. The germline gives CDR1 LGHNA, CDR2 YSLEER. The ends were cut back, 0 bases at V and 7 bases at J, with 6 bases in the middle. The CDR3 bases are TGCGCCAGCAGCCAAGAACGAGGGACCCAGTACTTC. Amino acid sequence: CASSQERGTQYF.

The rearrangement uses TRBV5-4 and TRBJ2-7, with D possibly matching TRBD2 (6 bases). Germline CDR1 reads SGHNT; CDR2 reads YYREEE (reference sequence). Trimming removed 0 bases from V and 0 bases from J, with 13 bases in between. The CDR3 sequence is 16 residues long. The CDR3 DNA is TGTGCCAGCAGCTTGGGTGCGGGAATATCCTCCTACGAGCAGTACTTC. Translation gives CASSLGAGISSYEQYF. The variable domain in full, completed from reference TRBV5-4 and TRBJ2-7, reads ETGVTQSPTHLIKTRGQQVTLRCSSQSGHNTVSWYQQALGQGPQFIFQYYREEENGRGNFPPRFSGLQFPNYSSELNVNALELDDSALYLCASSLGAGISSYEQYFGPGTRLTVT.

The rearrangement uses TRBV10-2 and TRBJ2-3, with TRBD1 matching over 11 bases. The trim removed 2 bases at V and 0 bases at J, leaving 16 bases unmatched. Germline V lookup: CDR1 WSHSY, CDR2 SAAADI. The CDR3 loop spans 21 amino acids. For the CDR3, the DNA is TGCGCCAGCAGTGAGCCGCGCCCCCAGGACAGGGGGCGGGCTAGCACAGATACGCAGTATTTT. Translating it yields CASSEPRPQDRGRASTDTQYF.

The chain combines TRBV7-8 with TRBJ1-3; perhaps TRBD1 as D (5 bases). Germline V gene sequence: CDR1 SGHVS, CDR2 FQNEAQ. The CDR3 runs 14 residues. Trimming cost V 5 bases and J 2 bases, with 10 bases left between them. The CDR3 DNA is TGTGCCAGCAGCCAACAGACAGCTGGAAACACCATATATTTT. This translates into CASSQQTAGNTIYF.

The chain employs TRBV6-5 and TRBJ1-2, with D perhaps TRBD1 (5 bases). The CDR3 is 15 amino acids. The V gene's germline CDR1 is MNHEY and CDR2 SVGAGI. The germline V and J ends were trimmed by 4 bases and 0 bases, with 12 bases remaining between them. The CDR3 here is CASSSQPGANYGYTF. The CDR3 DNA reads TGTGCCAGCAGTTCCCAACCGGGGGCTAACTATGGCTACACCTTC.